The rows below give T cell receptor beta chains drawn from one sample of a study of blood T cells in healthy people across ages. TCRdb re-analysed the 5' RACE reads in MiXCR, keeping a single row per CDR3 protein. The sample lists roughly 1.6 million distinct CDR3 sequences; about 31% were seen once. Input material: blood. Receptors originate from a woman in her 30s in good health. CDR3s leave out the opening cysteine and the closing phenylalanine or tryptophan. Fields, in order: J gene, CDR3 length, clone size, V gene, CDR3 protein. Some rows have no size entry. The others give once, few or many, or a class for an expanded clone.

>TRBJ1-3|11|NA|TRBV29-1
SVGAVPGNTIY
>TRBJ2-5|12|NA|TRBV7-2
ASAEGGAGETQY
>TRBJ2-1|14|few|TRBV7-7
ASSPLAGPTYNEQF
>TRBJ1-6|13|NA|TRBV12-3/TRBV12-4
ASSVTGWGNSPLH
>TRBJ1-5|14|NA|TRBV20-1
SARGPDTFSNQPQH
>TRBJ2-7|13|few|TRBV6-1
ASTLGRGRLVEQY
>TRBJ2-7|11|NA|TRBV5-1
ASNRGEGYEQY
>TRBJ2-1|13|NA|TRBV18
ASSPLAGAGNEQF
>TRBJ2-5|10|few|TRBV29-1
SVLQGDETQY
>TRBJ2-4|14|once|TRBV7-2
ASNPLLAGGGDIQY
>TRBJ2-7|10|NA|TRBV20-1
SASSKSYEQY
>TRBJ1-1|9|NA|TRBV20-1
SAAPGVEAF
>TRBJ2-1|11|NA|TRBV6-2/TRBV6-3
ASRNGTRNKQF
>TRBJ2-1|14|NA|TRBV11-2
ASSLGGATGYNEQF
>TRBJ1-5|13|NA|TRBV6-2/TRBV6-3
ASKGTPVARQPQH
>TRBJ2-1|10|few|TRBV11-2
ASSLVQEKQF
>TRBJ2-3|16|once|TRBV5-1
ASSLAGAGGHNSDAQY
>TRBJ1-1|11|many|TRBV29-1
SVERQLNTEAF
>TRBJ2-4|17|NA|TRBV28
ASSLNPLYEGKDKNIQY
>TRBJ2-1|11|NA|TRBV9
ASSVDGQGEQF
>TRBJ2-2|12|NA|TRBV4-1
ASSQPLETGELF
>TRBJ2-1|18|few|TRBV7-9
ASSAIPGLAGASSYNEQF
>TRBJ2-3|14|NA|TRBV4-1
ASSQEWTGGTGTQY
>TRBJ2-1|15|NA|TRBV25-1
ASSHIQWTRGANEQF
>TRBJ1-4|12|NA|TRBV5-1
ASSRTGKNEKLF